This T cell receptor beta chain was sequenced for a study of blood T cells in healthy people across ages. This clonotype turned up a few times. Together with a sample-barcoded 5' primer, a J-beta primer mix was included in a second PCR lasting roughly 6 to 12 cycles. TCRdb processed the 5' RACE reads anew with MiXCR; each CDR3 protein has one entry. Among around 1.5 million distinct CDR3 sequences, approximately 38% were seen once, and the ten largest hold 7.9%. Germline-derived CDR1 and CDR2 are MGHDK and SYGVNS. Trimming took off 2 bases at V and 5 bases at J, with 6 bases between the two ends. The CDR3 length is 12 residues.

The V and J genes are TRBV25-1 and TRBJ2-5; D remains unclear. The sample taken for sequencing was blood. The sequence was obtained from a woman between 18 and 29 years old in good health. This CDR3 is CASSEALETQYF. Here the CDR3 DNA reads TGTGCCAGCAGTGAAGCGCTTGAGACCCAGTACTTC.